Given below is one TCR beta chain in context. These data belong to a study of T cell responses to AZD1222 COVID-19 vaccine. V shed 5 bases and J shed 0 bases, with 11 bases lying between them. Germline V gene sequence: CDR1 SGHVS, CDR2 FQNEAQ. The length of the CDR3 is 16 residues. Libraries were prepared by immunoSEQ multiplex PCR; TCRdb keeps only in-frame clonotypes and omits some of them. The table has roughly 130,000 clones, 80% to 95% seen once; the top ten hold approximately 3%. The material sequenced was peripheral blood, taken on day 0 of AZD1222 vaccination. The rearrangement links TRBV7-8 to TRBJ1-6; D not certain. The source is an adult in good health. The chain's CDR3 is CASSLRLISYNSPLHF. The CDR3 nucleotides read TGTGCCAGCAGCCTACGGTTGATCTCCTATAATTCACCCCTCCACTTT.